One sample yielded the 10 T cell receptor beta chains listed below, sequenced in a study of Graves' ophthalmopathy and Graves' hyperthyroidism. RNA transcripts were the template, and TCR beta CDR3 regions were amplified from them. First-round RT-PCR used HTBI primers; second-round multiplex PCR followed. One entry per CDR3 protein results from TCRdb running MiXCR on the multiplex PCR reads. The table has about 380,000 distinct CDR3 sequences, 15% seen once. Sequences were obtained from peripheral blood. All receptors derive from a woman between 18 and 29 years old with stable Graves' hyperthyroidism.

This clonotype has only a few counts. CDR3 residues: CASSLRTPRFNYGYTF. The CDR3 DNA follows: TGTGCCAGCAGCTTGCGGACACCACGCTTTAACTATGGCTACACCTTC. This chain links TRBV7-2 with TRBJ1-2; possibly TRBD1 for D (5 bases). The germline V gene encodes CDR1 SGHTA and CDR2 FQGNSA. The V end lost 3 bases, the J end lost 1 base, and 15 bases lay between the germline ends. CDR3 length: 16 amino acids.

This clonotype was observed a single time. This may be a read error, as it is one base from a much larger clone. V usage is TRBV6-2 or TRBV6-3 and J usage is TRBJ2-5; D might be TRBD2 (7 bases). The CDR3 consists of 14 residues. In germline, CDR1 is MNHEY, CDR2 SVGEGT. CDR3 protein: CASSQEGGGETQDF. CDR3 nucleotide sequence: TGTGCCAGCAGCCAAGAAGGGGGGGGGGAGACCCAGGACTTC.

This clonotype appeared a few times. The J gene is TRBJ1-6, the V gene TRBV5-1; D unclear. The V gene lost 0 bases and the J gene lost 10 bases, with 14 bases spanning the gap. CDR1 is SGHRS and CDR2 is YFSETQ in the germline V gene. The CDR3 has 15 amino acids. The CDR3 nucleotides read TGCGCCAGCAGCTTGGGCGAGGGAATAAGCTCACCCCTCCACTTT. The encoded protein is CASSLGEGISSPLHF.

This clonotype was counted many times. Since a much larger clone is just one base distant, this may be a read error. The V gene is TRBV6-1, the J gene TRBJ2-7; D possibly corresponds to TRBD2 (6 bases). The germline V gene has CDR1 MNHNS and CDR2 SASEGT. The CDR3 spans 14 residues. V lost 6 bases and J 0 bases, leaving 12 bases between the germline ends. CDR3 protein: CASRGSGYSYEQYF. CDR3 bases: TGTGCCAGCAGAGGTAGCGGTTACTCCTACGAGCAGTACTTC.

This clonotype occurred many times. The V gene is TRBV24-1, the J gene TRBJ2-5; D might be TRBD1 (5 bases). V lost 12 bases and J 1 base, leaving 14 bases between the germline ends. The germline CDR1 and CDR2 sequences are KGHDR and SFDVKD. The CDR3 has 13 amino acids. The CDR3 reads CAVEKDSQETQYF. The CDR3 bases are TGTGCCGTCGAAAAAGACAGCCAAGAGACCCAGTACTTC.

This clonotype was detected only a few times. One end of the junction varies from germline; a read error may be responsible. The J gene is TRBJ2-5, the V gene TRBV5-1; TRBD2 is a possible D gene (5 bases). CDR3 size: 14 residues. Germline V gene data show CDR1 as SGHRS and CDR2 as YFSETQ. The chain's CDR3 is CASSLVAGQETQHF. CDR3 nucleotides: TGCGCCAGCAGCTTGGTGGCGGGTCAAGAGACCCAGCACTTC. The variable domain in full, completed from reference TRBV5-1 and TRBJ2-5, reads KAGVTQTPRYLIKTRGQQVTLSCSPISGHRSVSWYQQTPGQGLQFLFEYFSETQRNKGNFPGRFSGRQFSNSRSEMNVSTLELGDSALYLCASSLVAGQETQHFGPGTRLLVL.

This clonotype appeared many times. The chain is built from TRBV19 and TRBJ1-1; no clear D. The CDR3 sequence is 14 residues long. The germline V gene has CDR1 LNHDA and CDR2 SQIVND (reference sequence). Deletions cut 3 bases from V and 1 base from J, with 9 bases between. This CDR3 is CASSIMGGNTEAFF. For the CDR3, the DNA is TGTGCCAGTAGTATCATGGGAGGGAACACTGAAGCTTTCTTT.

The genes are TRBV12-3 or TRBV12-4 and TRBJ2-5, with a possible D match to TRBD1 (6 bases). This CDR3 has 14 residues. Trimming took 1 base from V and 7 from J, leaving 13 bases between them. The CDR3 is CASSLEGGSGTQYF. CDR3 in DNA: TGTGCCAGCAGTTTAGAAGGGGGTAGTGGGACCCAGTACTTC.

Concerning this clonotype itself: This may stem from a read error, because a much larger clone lies one nucleotide away. The chain has TRBV6-4 and TRBJ2-4; 7 bases map to TRBD1. This CDR3 contains 13 residues. V lost 4 bases to trimming and J lost 8 bases; unmatched junction nucleotides: 5. Germline assignment: CDR1 MRHNA and CDR2 SNTAGT. For the CDR3, the DNA is TGTGCCAGCAGTGCCACCACAGGGGACATTCAGTACTTC. It specifies CASSATTGDIQYF.

This clonotype occurred many times. The chain is built from TRBV6-2 or TRBV6-3 and TRBJ2-7; D may be TRBD1 or TRBD2 (6 bases each). With 1 base removed from V and 6 bases from J, the gap between germline ends came to 13 bases. Germline lookup yields CDR1 MNHEY and CDR2 SVGEGT. The CDR3 extends over 14 amino acids. This CDR3 is CASSYLGGLVEQYF. CDR3 sequence (DNA): TGTGCCAGCAGTTACTTGGGGGGCCTTGTCGAGCAGTACTTC.